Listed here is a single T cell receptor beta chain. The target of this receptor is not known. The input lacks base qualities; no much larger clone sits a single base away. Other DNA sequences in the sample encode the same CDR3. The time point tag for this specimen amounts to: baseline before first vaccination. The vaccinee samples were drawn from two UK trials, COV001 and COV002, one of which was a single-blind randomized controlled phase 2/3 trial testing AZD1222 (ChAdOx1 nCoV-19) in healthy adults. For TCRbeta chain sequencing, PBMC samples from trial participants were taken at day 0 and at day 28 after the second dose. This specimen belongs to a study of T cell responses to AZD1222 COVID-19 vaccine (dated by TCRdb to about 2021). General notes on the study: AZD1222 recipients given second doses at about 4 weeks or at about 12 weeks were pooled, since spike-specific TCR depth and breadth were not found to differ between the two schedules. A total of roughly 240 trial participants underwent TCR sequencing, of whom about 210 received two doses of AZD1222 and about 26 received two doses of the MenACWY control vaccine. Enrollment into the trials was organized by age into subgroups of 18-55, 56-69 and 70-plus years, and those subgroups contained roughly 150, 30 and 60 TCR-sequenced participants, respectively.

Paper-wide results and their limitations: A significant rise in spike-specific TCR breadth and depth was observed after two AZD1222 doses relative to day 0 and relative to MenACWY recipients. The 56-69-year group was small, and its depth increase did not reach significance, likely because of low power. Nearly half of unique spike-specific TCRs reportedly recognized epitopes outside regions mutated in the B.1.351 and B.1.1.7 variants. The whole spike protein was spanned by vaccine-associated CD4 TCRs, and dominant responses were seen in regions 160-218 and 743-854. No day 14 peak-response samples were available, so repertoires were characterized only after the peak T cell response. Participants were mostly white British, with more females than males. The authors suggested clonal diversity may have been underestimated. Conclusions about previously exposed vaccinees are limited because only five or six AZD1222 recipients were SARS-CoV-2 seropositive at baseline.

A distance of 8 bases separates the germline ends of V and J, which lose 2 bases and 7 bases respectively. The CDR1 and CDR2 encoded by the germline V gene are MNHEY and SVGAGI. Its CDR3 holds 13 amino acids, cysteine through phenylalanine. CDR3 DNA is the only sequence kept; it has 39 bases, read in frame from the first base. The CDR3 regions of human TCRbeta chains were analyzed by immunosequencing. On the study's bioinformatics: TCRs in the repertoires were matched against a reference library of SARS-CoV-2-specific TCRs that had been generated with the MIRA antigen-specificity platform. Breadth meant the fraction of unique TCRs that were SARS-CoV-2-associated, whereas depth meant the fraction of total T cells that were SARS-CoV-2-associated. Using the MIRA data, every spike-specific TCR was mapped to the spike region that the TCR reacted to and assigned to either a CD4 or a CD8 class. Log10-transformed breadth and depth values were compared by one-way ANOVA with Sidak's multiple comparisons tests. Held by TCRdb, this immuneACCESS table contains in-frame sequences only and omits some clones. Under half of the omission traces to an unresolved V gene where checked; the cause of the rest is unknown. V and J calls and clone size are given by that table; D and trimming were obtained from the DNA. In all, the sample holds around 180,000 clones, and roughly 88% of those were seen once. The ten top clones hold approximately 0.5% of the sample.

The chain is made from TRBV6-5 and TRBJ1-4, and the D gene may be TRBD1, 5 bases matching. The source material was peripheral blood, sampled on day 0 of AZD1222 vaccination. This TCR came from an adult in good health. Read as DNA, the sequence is TGTGCCAGCAGTTACAGGGACGGTGAAAAACTGTTTTTT. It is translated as CASSYRDGEKLFF.